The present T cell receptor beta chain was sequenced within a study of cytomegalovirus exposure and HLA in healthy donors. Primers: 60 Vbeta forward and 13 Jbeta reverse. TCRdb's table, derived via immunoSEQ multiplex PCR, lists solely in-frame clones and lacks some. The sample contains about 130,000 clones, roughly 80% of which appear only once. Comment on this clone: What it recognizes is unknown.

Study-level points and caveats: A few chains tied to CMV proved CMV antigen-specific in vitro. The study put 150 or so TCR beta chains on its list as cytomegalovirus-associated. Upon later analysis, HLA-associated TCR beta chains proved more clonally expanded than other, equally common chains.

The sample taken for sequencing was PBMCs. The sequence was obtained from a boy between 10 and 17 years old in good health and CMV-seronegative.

CDR3 residues: CASSQSGVGYGYTF. The CDR3 nucleotides read TGTGCCAGCAGTCAATCAGGGGTTGGGTATGGCTACACCTTC. The chain employs TRBV6-1 and TRBJ1-2, with D possibly TRBD1 on 6 matching bases. The CDR3 has 14 amino acids. Trimming took off 5 bases at V and 5 bases at J, with 15 bases between the two ends. CDR1 MNHNS and CDR2 SASEGT come from the germline V gene.